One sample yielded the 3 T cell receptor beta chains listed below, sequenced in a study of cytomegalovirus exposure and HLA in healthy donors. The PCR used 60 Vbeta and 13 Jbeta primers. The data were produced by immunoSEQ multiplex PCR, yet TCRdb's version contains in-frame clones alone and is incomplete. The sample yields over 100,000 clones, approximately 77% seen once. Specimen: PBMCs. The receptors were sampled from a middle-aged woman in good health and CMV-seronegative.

The CDR3 here is CAIKSLAGGTFYNEQFF. The CDR3, as DNA: TGTGCCATCAAATCACTAGCGGGGGGGACCTTCTACAATGAGCAGTTCTTC. The chain combines TRBV10-3 with TRBJ2-1; TRBD2 agrees at 13 bases. V lost 7 bases to trimming and J lost 3 bases; unmatched junction nucleotides: 9. Germline values: CDR1 ENHRY, CDR2 SYGVKD. The CDR3 has 17 amino acids.

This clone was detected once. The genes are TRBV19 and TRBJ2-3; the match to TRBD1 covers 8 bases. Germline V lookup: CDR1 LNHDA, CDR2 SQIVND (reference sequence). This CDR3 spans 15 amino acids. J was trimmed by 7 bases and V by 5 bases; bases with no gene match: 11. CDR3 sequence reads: CASSLFQGAGNTQYF. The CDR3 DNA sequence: TGTGCCAGTAGTTTATTTCAGGGGGCAGGAAATACGCAGTATTTT.

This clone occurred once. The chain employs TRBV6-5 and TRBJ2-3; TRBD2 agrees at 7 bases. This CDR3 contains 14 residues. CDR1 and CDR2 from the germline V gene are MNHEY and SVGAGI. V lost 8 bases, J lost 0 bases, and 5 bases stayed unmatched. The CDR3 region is CASWRGTSTDTQYF. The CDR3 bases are TGTGCCAGCTGGCGGGGGACTAGCACAGATACGCAGTATTTT.